This T cell receptor beta chain was observed in a study of breast tumors, draining lymph nodes, adjacent tissues. As to this clonotype: What it recognizes is unknown.

Study-level points and caveats: Compared with basal-like, luminal-like tumors shared significantly more repertoire with nontumor tissue. That most tumor T cells come from lymph nodes remained unproven.

TCRdb reprocessed the multiplex PCR reads via MiXCR and lists one record per CDR3 protein. The repertoire consists of approximately 250,000 distinct CDR3 sequences, with around 34% occurring once and the leading ten covering under 4.5%. Axillary draining lymph nodes of breast cancer patients supplied the node samples. Sequenced material: axillary lymph node tissue. The sequence came from a female donor with breast cancer. Some clones in this sample may be carry-over from other donors' samples.

CDR3 sequence (DNA): TGTGCCAGTAGTCCTACAGGGTCGGGCTACACCTTC. Translating it yields CASSPTGSGYTF. The chain has TRBV19 and TRBJ1-2; possible D gene TRBD1, 6 bases. Looked up from germline, CDR1 is LNHDA and CDR2 is SQIVND (reference sequence). CDR3 length: 12 residues. Deletions cut 5 bases from V and 8 bases from J, with 12 bases between.